This TCR beta chain was identified in a study of blood T cell repertoires in COVID-19. About the research overall: In each case, the material was cDNA or gDNA derived from T cells, B-cell-depleted T cells, or PBMCs.

The CDR3 is 16 amino acids. After removal of 3 bases from V and 6 bases from J, the junction contained 11 bases not matched to a gene. Germline V gives CDR1 SGHNT, CDR2 YYREEE (reference sequence). Sequenced by immunoSEQ multiplex PCR; TCRdb stores in-frame clones only, minus some. The sample lists roughly 92,000 clones, roughly 83% seen once, with 25% to 40% in the top ten. The receptor was isolated from a woman older than 75 with active or convalescent COVID-19. Sample: peripheral blood. The V gene is TRBV5-4, the J gene TRBJ2-7; TRBD1 agrees at 11 bases. The CDR3 bases are TGTGCCAGCAGCTCCGGACAGGGGGCCTCTAGGGGCGAGCAGTACTTC. Translated: CASSSGQGASRGEQYF. Based on the CDR3 plus reference TRBV5-4 and TRBJ2-7, the full variable domain is ETGVTQSPTHLIKTRGQQVTLRCSSQSGHNTVSWYQQALGQGPQFIFQYYREEENGRGNFPPRFSGLQFPNYSSELNVNALELDDSALYLCASSSGQGASRGEQYFGPGTRLTVT.